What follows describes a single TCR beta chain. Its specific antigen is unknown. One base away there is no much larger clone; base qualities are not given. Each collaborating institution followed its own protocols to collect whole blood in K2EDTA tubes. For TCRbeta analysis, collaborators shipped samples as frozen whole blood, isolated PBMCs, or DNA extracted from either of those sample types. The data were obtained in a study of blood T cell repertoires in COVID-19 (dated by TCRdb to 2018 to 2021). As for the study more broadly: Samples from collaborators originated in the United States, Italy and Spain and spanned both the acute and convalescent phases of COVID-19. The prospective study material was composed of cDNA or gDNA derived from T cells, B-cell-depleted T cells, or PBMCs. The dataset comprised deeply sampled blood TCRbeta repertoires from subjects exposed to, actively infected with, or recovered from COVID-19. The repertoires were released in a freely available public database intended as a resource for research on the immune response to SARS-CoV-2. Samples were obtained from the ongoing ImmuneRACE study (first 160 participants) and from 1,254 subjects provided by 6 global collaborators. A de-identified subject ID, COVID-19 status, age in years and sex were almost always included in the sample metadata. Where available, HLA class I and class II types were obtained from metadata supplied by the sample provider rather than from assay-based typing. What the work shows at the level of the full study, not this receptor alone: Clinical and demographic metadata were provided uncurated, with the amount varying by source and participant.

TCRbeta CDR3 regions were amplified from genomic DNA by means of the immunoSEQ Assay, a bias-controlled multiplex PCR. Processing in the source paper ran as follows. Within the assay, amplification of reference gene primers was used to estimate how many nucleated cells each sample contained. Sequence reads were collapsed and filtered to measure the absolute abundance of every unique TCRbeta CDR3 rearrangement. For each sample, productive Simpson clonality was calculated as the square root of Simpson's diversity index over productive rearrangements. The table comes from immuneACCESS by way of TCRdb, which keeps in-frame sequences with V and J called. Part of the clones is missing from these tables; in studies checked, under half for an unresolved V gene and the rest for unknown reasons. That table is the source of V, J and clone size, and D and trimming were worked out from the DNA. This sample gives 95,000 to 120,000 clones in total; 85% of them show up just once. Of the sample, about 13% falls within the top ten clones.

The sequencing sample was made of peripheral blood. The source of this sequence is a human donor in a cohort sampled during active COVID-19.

The nucleotide sequence reads TGCGCCAGCAGCCAAGGGCCGGGACAGACGAACAATGAGCAGTTCTTC. This is translated as CASSQGPGQTNNEQFF. The receptor chain draws on TRBV4-1 and TRBJ2-1, and TRBD1 aligns with 7 junction nucleotides. V lost 1 base and J lost 5 bases, and the count of bases not matched to a germline gene is 8. The CDR3 runs 16 residues from the cysteine to the phenylalanine. The entry retains the CDR3 DNA only, 48 bases that are in frame from base 1. From the germline V gene, CDR1 is MGHRA and CDR2 is YSYEKL.